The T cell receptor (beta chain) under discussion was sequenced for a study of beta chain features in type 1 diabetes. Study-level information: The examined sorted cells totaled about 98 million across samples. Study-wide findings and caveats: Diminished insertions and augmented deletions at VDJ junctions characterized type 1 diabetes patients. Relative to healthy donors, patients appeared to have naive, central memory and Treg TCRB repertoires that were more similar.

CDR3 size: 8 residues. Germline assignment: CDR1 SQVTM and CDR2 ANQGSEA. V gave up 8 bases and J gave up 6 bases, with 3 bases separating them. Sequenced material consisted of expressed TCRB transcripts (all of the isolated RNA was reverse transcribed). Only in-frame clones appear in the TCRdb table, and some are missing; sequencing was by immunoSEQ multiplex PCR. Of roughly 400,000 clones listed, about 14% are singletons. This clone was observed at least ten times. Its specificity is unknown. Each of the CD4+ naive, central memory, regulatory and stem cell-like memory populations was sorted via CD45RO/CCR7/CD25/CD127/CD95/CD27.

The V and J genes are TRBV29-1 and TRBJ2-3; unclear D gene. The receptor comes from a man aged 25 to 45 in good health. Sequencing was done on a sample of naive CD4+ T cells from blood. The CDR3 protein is CSSDTQYF. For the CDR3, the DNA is TGCAGCTCGGATACGCAGTATTTT.